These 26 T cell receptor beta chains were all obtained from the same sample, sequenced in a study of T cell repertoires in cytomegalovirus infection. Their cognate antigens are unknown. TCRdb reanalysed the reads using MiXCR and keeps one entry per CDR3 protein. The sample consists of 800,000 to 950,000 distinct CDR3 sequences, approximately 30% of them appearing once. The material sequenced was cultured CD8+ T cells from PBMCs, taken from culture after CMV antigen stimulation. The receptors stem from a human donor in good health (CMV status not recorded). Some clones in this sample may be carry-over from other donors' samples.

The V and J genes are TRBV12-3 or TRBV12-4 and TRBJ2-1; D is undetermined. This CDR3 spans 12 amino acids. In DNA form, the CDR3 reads TGTGCAACGAAAATGATGGGGAATGAGCAGTTCTTC. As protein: CATKMMGNEQFF.

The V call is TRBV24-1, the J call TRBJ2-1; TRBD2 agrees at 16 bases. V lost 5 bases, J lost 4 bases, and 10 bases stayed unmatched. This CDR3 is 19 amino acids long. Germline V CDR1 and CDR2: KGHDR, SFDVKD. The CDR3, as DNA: TGTGCCACCAGTGGGACCGGGACTAGCGGGGGGGCATCGTACAATGAGCAGTTCTTC. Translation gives CATSGTGTSGGASYNEQFF.

The CDR3: CATSRDGPGQGDYNEQFF. CDR3 in DNA: TGTGCCACCAGCAGAGATGGCCCGGGACAGGGGGATTACAATGAGCAGTTCTTC. The V and J genes are TRBV15 and TRBJ2-1; 11 bases match TRBD1. CDR3 length: 18 amino acids. Trimming removed 0 bases from V and 4 bases from J; junction bases left unmatched: 8. Germline V lookup: CDR1 LNHNV, CDR2 YYDKDF (reference sequence).

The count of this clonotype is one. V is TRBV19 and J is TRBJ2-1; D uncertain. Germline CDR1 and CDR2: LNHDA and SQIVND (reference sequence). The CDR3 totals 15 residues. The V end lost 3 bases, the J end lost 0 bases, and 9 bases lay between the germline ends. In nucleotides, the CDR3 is TGTGCCAGTAGTATGCAGGCAGTCTCCTACAATGAGCAGTTCTTC. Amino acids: CASSMQAVSYNEQFF.

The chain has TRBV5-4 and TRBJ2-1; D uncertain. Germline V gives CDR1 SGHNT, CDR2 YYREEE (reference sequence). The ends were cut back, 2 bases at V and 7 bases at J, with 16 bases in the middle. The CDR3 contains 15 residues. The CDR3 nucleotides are TGTGCCAGCAGCTTCAGGTCGCCATACGGGAATGAGCAGTTCTTC. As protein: CASSFRSPYGNEQFF.

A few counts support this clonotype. The CDR3: CASSFSLAETQYF. The CDR3 nucleotides are TGTGCCAGCAGTTTCTCGCTAGCCGAGACCCAGTACTTC. The chain is built from TRBV12-3 or TRBV12-4 and TRBJ2-5; possibly TRBD2 for D (5 bases). The ends were cut back, 3 bases at V and 5 bases at J, with 10 bases in the middle. The CDR3 contains 13 residues.

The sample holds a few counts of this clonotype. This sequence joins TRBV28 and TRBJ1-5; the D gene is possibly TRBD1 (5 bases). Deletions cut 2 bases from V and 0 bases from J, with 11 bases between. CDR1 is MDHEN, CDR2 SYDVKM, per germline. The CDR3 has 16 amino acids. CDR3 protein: CASSLLQDYSNQPQHF. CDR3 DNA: TGTGCCAGCAGTTTACTACAGGATTATAGCAATCAGCCCCAGCATTTT.

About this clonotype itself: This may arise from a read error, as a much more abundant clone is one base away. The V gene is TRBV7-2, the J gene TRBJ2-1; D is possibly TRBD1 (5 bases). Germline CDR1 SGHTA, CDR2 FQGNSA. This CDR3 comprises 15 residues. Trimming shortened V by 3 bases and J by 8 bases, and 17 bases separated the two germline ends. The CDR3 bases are TGTGCCAGCAGCTTGGGGCAGTCGGTAAACGATGAGCAGTTCTTC. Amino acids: CASSLGQSVNDEQFF.

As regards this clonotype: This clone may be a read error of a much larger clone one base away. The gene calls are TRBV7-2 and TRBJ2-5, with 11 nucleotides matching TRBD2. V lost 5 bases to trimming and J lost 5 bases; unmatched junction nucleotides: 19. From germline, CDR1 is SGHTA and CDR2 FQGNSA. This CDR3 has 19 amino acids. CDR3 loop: CASSRTHLAGGGWDETQYF. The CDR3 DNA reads TGTGCCAGCAGCAGAACCCACCTAGCGGGGGGCGGGTGGGATGAGACCCAGTACTTC.

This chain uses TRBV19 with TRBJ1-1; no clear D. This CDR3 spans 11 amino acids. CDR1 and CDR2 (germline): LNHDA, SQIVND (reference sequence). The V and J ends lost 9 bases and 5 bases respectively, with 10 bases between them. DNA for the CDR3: TGTGCCAGCCTCGGGCCGACTGAAGCTTTCTTT. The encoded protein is CASLGPTEAFF.

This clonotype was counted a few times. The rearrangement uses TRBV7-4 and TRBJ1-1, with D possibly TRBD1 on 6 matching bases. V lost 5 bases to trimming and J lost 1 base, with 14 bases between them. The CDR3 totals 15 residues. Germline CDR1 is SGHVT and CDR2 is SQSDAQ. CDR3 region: CASSGADRRNTEAFF. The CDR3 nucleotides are TGTGCCAGCAGCGGAGCCGACAGGAGGAACACTGAAGCTTTCTTT.

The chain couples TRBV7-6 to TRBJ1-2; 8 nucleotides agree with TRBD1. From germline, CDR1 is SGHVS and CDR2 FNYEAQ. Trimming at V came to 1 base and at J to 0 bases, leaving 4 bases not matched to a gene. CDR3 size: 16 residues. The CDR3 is CASSLGDRGPNYGYTF. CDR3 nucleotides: TGTGCCAGCAGCTTAGGCGACAGGGGACCTAACTATGGCTACACCTTC. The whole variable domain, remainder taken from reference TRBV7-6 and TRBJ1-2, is GAGVSQSPRYKVTKRGQDVALRCDPISGHVSLYWYRQALGQGPEFLTYFNYEAQQDKSGLPNDRFSAERPEGSISTLTIQRTEQRDSAMYRCASSLGDRGPNYGYTFGSGTRLTVV.

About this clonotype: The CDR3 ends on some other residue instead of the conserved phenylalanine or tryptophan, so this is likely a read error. The CDR3 here is CASSSRDEQYS. In DNA, the CDR3 is TGTGCCAGCAGCTCTCGAGACGAGCAGTACTCC. The V gene is TRBV7-6, the J gene TRBJ2-7, with D unclear. CDR3 length: 11 residues. V dropped 4 bases and J dropped 5 bases, with 6 bases sitting between them. Germline CDR1 and CDR2: SGHVS and FNYEAQ.

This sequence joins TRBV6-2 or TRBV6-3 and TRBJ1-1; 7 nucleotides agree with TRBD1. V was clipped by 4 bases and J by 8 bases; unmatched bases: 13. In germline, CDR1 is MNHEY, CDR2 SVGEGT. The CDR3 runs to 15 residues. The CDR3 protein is CASSSLDRPSPEAFF. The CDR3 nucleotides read TGTGCCAGCAGTTCCTTGGACAGGCCGTCTCCCGAAGCTTTCTTT.

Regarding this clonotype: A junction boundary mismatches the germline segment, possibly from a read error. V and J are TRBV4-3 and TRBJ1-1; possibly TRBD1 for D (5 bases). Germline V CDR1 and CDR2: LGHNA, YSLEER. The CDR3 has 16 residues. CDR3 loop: CASSQDYWPGNSEAFF. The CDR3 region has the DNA TGCGCCAGCAGCCAAGACTATTGGCCAGGGAACTCTGAAGCTTTCTTT.

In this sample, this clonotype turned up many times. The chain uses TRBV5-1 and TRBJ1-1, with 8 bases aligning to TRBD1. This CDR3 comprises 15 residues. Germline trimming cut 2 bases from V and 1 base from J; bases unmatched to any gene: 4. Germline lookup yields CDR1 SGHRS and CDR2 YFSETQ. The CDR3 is CASSFDRGRNTEAFF. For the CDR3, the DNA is TGCGCCAGCAGCTTCGACAGGGGTAGGAACACTGAAGCTTTCTTT. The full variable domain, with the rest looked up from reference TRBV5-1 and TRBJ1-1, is KAGVTQTPRYLIKTRGQQVTLSCSPISGHRSVSWYQQTPGQGLQFLFEYFSETQRNKGNFPGRFSGRQFSNSRSEMNVSTLELGDSALYLCASSFDRGRNTEAFFGQGTRLTVV.

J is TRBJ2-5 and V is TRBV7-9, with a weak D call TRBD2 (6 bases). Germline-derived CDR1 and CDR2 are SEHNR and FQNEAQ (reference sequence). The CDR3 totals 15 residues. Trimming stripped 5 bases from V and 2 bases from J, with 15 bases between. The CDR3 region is CASSPQGRGQETQYF. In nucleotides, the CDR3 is TGTGCCAGCAGCCCCCAGGGACGGGGGCAAGAGACCCAGTACTTC.

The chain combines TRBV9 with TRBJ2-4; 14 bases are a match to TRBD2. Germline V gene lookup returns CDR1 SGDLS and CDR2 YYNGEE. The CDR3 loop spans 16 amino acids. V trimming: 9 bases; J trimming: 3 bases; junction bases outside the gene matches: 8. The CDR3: CATRTSGGHIKNIQYF. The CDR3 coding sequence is TGTGCCACCCGGACTAGCGGGGGGCACATCAAAAACATTCAGTACTTC.

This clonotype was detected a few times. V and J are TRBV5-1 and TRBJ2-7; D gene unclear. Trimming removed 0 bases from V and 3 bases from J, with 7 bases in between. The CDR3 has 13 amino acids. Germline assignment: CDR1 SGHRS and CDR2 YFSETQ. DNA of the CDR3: TGCGCCAGCAGCTTGGGCATCAACTACGAGCAGTACGTC. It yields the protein CASSLGINYEQYV.

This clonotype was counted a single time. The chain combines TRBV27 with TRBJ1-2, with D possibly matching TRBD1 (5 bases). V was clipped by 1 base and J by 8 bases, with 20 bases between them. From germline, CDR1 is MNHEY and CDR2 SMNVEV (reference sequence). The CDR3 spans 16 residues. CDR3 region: CASSLYPWEGGDGYTF. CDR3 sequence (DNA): TGTGCCAGCAGTTTATACCCTTGGGAGGGTGGGGACGGCTACACCTTC.

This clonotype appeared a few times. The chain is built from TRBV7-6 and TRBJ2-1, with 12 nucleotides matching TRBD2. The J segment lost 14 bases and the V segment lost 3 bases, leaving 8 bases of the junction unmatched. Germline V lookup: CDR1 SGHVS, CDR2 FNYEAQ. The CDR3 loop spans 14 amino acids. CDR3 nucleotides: TGTGCCAGCAGCTTCTCTAGCGGGGGGGCCTCGGAGTTCTTC. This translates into CASSFSSGGASEFF.

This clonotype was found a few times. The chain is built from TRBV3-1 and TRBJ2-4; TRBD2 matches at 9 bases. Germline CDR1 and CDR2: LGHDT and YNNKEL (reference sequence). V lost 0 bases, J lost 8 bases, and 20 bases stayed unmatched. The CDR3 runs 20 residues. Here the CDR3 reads CASSQDPIHQGTSTKDIQYF. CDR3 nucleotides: TGTGCCAGCAGCCAAGATCCGATACACCAAGGGACTAGCACAAAGGACATTCAGTACTTC.

The CDR3 loop reads CASSLGQEGRKAFF. The CDR3 DNA follows: TGCGCCAGCAGCCTGGGACAGGAGGGGAGGAAAGCTTTCTTT. V gene TRBV4-1 combines with J gene TRBJ1-1, with 8 positions matching TRBD1. After removal of 4 bases from V and 9 bases from J, the junction contained 10 bases not matched to a gene. Germline assignment: CDR1 MGHRA and CDR2 YSYEKL. The CDR3 sequence is 14 residues long.

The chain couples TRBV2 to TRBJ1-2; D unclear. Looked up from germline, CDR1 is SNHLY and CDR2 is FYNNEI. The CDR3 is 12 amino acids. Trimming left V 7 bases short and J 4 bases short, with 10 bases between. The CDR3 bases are TGTGCCAGCACTGATGGCGGCTATGGCTACACCTTC. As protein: CASTDGGYGYTF.

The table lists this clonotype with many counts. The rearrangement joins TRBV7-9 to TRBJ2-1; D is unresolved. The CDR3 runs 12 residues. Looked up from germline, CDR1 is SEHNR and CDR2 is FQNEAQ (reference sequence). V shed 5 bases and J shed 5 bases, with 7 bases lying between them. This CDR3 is CASSLANNEQFF. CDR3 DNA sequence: TGTGCCAGCAGCCTCGCTAACAATGAGCAGTTCTTC.

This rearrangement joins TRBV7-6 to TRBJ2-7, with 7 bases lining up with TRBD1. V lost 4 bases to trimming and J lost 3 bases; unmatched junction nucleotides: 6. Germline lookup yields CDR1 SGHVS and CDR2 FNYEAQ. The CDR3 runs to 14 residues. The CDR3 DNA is TGTGCCAGCAGCTCCGGGACAGAATACTACGAGCAGTACTTC. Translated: CASSSGTEYYEQYF.